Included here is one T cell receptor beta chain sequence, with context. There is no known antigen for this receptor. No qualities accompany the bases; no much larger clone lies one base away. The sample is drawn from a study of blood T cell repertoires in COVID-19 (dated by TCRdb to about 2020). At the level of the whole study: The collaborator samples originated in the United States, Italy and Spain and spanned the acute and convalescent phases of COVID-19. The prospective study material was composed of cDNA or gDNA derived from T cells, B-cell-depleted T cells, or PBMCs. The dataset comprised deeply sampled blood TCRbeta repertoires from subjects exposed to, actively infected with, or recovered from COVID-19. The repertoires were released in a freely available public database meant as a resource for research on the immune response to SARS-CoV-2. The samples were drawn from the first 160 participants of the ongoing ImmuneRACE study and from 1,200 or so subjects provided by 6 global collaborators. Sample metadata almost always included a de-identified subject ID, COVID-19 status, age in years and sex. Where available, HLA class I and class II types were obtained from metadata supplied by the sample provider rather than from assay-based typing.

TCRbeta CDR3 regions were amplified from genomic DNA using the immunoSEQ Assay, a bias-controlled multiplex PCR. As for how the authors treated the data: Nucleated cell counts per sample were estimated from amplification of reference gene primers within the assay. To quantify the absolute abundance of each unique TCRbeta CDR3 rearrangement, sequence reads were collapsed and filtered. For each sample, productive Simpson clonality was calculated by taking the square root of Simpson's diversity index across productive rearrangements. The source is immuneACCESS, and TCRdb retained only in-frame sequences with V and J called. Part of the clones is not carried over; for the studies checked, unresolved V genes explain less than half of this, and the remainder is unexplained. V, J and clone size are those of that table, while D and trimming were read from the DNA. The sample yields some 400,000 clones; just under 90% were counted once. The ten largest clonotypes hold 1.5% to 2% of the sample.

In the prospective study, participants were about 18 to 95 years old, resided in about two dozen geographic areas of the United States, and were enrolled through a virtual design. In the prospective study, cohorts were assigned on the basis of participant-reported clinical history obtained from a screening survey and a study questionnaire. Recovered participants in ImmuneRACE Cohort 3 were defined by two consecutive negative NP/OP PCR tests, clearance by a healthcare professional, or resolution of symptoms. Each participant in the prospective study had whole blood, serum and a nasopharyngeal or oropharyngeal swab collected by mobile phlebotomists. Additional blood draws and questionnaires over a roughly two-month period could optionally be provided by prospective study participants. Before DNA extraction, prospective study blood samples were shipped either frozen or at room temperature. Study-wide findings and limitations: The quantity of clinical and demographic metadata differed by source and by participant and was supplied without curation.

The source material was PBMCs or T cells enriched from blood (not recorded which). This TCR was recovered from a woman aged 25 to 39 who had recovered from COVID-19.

This receptor has the CDR3 CASRRQAENTEAFF. The DNA is as follows: TGCGCCAGCAGACGACAGGCAGAGAACACTGAAGCTTTCTTT. The sequence joins TRBV5-1 to TRBJ1-1; matching of 6 bases hints at TRBD1 as the D gene. Taken from cysteine to phenylalanine, the CDR3 has 14 residues. The DNA shown is the 42-base CDR3, in frame from base 1. The V and J ends are trimmed by 5 bases and 1 base, leaving 12 bases between them. Via the germline V gene, CDR1 is SGHRS and CDR2 YFSETQ.